These 30 T cell receptor beta chains share one sample of origin, sequenced in a study of blood T cell repertoires in COVID-19. The method was immunoSEQ multiplex PCR; TCRdb's version includes in-frame clones alone and lacks a portion of them. This table holds 45,000 to 55,000 clones, about nine tenths found once. The sample comprised peripheral blood. These receptors all come from a woman aged 40 to 49 with active COVID-19.

The genes are TRBV6-1 and TRBJ2-5, with unresolved D. V was trimmed by 3 bases and J by 3 bases, leaving 8 bases between them. Looked up from germline, CDR1 is MNHNS and CDR2 is SASEGT. The CDR3 contains 13 residues. CDR3 sequence (DNA): TGTGCCAGCAGTGAGGCCTTCGAAGAGACCCAGTACTTC. Translated: CASSEAFEETQYF.

The chain employs TRBV7-2 and TRBJ2-3; 7 bases line up with TRBD2. The CDR3 loop spans 15 amino acids. Germline CDR1 reads SGHTA; CDR2 reads FQGNSA. The junction had 11 bases not matched to a gene; V was cut back by 7 bases and J by 4 bases. The CDR3 sequence: CASTPQGGPPDTQYF. The CDR3 DNA follows: TGTGCCAGCACCCCCCAGGGAGGGCCCCCAGATACGCAGTATTTT.

This sequence joins TRBV12-3 or TRBV12-4 and TRBJ2-7; 9 nucleotides align to TRBD1. V lost 6 bases, J lost 5 bases, and 5 bases stayed unmatched. The CDR3 totals 13 residues. CDR3 sequence (DNA): TGTGCCAGCAGGAGACAGGGGGGACACGAGCAGTACTTC. Amino acids: CASRRQGGHEQYF.

This chain joins TRBV7-2 and TRBJ1-5; D unclear. V was pared by 4 bases and J by 7 bases, with 17 bases between. The CDR3 runs to 15 residues. Germline-derived CDR1 and CDR2 are SGHTA and FQGNSA. Here the CDR3 reads CASSSLGVGGQPQHF. The CDR3 DNA follows: TGTGCCAGCAGCTCTCTCGGGGTGGGTGGCCAGCCCCAGCATTTT.

V is TRBV7-9 and J is TRBJ2-2; possible D gene TRBD2, 6 bases. Trimming took off 2 bases at V and 4 bases at J, with 11 bases between the two ends. CDR3 length: 15 residues. CDR1 and CDR2 from the germline V gene are SEHNR and FQNEAQ (reference sequence). The CDR3 DNA reads TGTGCCAGCAGCTTAAACCTGGGACTCACCGGGGAGCTGTTTTTT. Translated: CASSLNLGLTGELFF.

V usage is TRBV6-2 or TRBV6-3 and J usage is TRBJ2-4; D possibly corresponds to TRBD1 (5 bases). Per the germline V gene, CDR1 is MNHEY and CDR2 is SVGEGT. CDR3 length equals 14 residues. V lost 5 bases and J 8 bases, leaving 16 bases between the germline ends. The CDR3 nucleotides read TGTGCCAGCAGTCCCTATGAGAAAGGGGACATTCAGTACTTC. Encoded protein: CASSPYEKGDIQYF.

This rearrangement joins TRBV13 to TRBJ1-1; possibly TRBD1 for D (6 bases). The germline V gene encodes CDR1 PRHDT and CDR2 FYEKMQ (reference sequence). CDR3 size: 16 residues. Trimming took off 5 bases at V and 3 bases at J, with 19 bases between the two ends. The CDR3 DNA sequence: TGTGCCAGCAGCCGTCGGCGGGGGGGCTGGGACACTGAAGCTTTCTTT. It specifies CASSRRRGGWDTEAFF.

The CDR3 here is CASSDATSSQETQYF. The CDR3, as DNA: TGTGCCAGCAGCGATGCCACTAGCAGCCAAGAGACCCAGTACTTC. The chain couples TRBV7-8 to TRBJ2-5, with D maybe TRBD2 (6 bases). The germline gives CDR1 SGHVS, CDR2 FQNEAQ. The V gene lost 5 bases and the J gene lost 1 base, with 14 bases spanning the gap. The CDR3 extends over 15 amino acids.

The V gene is TRBV12-2, the J gene TRBJ1-2; the table's D call, TRBD1, was not checked against the DNA. TRBV12-2 counts as a pseudogene. The CDR3 consists of 16 residues. The CDR3 nucleotides are TGTGCAAGTCGCTTAATCGACAGGGCTGGTTTGTATGGCTACACCTTC. Its translation is CASRLIDRAGLYGYTF.

The gene calls are TRBV19 and TRBJ1-1, with D possibly TRBD1 on 5 matching bases. The CDR3 is 14 amino acids. Germline V gene lookup returns CDR1 LNHDA and CDR2 SQIVND (reference sequence). Trimming shortened V by 3 bases and J by 9 bases, and 17 bases separated the two germline ends. In nucleotides, the CDR3 is TGTGCCAGTAGTATGGGGGGGAACCTATTGCAAGCTTTCTTT. It specifies CASSMGGNLLQAFF.

This chain joins TRBV5-1 and TRBJ1-4, with a weak D call TRBD1 (5 bases). This CDR3 spans 13 amino acids. The germline V gene encodes CDR1 SGHRS and CDR2 YFSETQ. The germline V and J ends were trimmed by 0 bases and 8 bases, with 8 bases remaining between them. The CDR3 loop is CASSLATAEKLFF. In DNA, the CDR3 is TGCGCCAGCAGCTTGGCGACAGCCGAAAAACTGTTTTTT.

The chain links TRBV7-2 to TRBJ2-5; the match to TRBD1 covers 9 bases. The CDR3 loop spans 15 amino acids. Germline V gives CDR1 SGHTA, CDR2 FQGNSA. The trim removed 2 bases at V and 4 bases at J, leaving 5 bases unmatched. CDR3 region: CASSLFGGQGETQYF. Here the CDR3 DNA reads TGTGCCAGCAGCTTATTTGGGGGACAGGGAGAGACCCAGTACTTC.

J is TRBJ2-3 and V is TRBV7-3; TRBD2 agrees at 8 bases. Germline V gene lookup returns CDR1 SGHTA and CDR2 FQGTGA. With V trimmed by 5 bases and J by 0 bases, 13 bases remained unmatched. The CDR3 has 18 amino acids. CDR3 in DNA: TGTGCCAGCAGCCCATACCCGACTAGCGCGACTAGCACAGATACGCAGTATTTT. It translates to CASSPYPTSATSTDTQYF.

The chain uses TRBV28 and TRBJ1-1, with 8 bases lining up with TRBD1. Trimming took 8 bases from V and 0 from J; bases not matched to a gene: 5. Germline V gene data show CDR1 as MDHEN and CDR2 as SYDVKM. The CDR3 is 14 residues long. Here the CDR3 reads CASFPTGVNTEAFF. In nucleotides, the CDR3 is TGTGCCAGCTTCCCGACAGGGGTGAACACTGAAGCTTTCTTT.

This rearrangement joins TRBV10-3 to TRBJ2-3, with 12 bases that match TRBD2. This CDR3 comprises 15 residues. The germline V gene has CDR1 ENHRY and CDR2 SYGVKD. Trimming at V came to 6 bases and at J to 2 bases, leaving 3 bases not matched to a gene. CDR3: CAISGLAGNTDTQYF. In DNA form, the CDR3 reads TGTGCCATCAGCGGACTAGCGGGGAACACAGATACGCAGTATTTT.

The chain links TRBV7-2 to TRBJ2-7, with TRBD2 matching 7 bases. The V segment lost 1 base and the J segment 5 bases; nucleotides outside the gene matches: 8. This CDR3 has 15 residues. Per the germline V gene, CDR1 is SGHTA and CDR2 is FQGNSA. CDR3 DNA sequence: TGTGCCAGCAGCTTAGACCCAGCGGGGACGGACGAGCAGTACTTC. Its translation: CASSLDPAGTDEQYF.

The rearrangement uses TRBV4-3 and TRBJ2-3; 7 bases agree with TRBD2. Unmatched junction bases numbered 3, after V lost 1 base and J lost 2 bases. CDR3 size: 15 residues. Germline V lookup: CDR1 LGHNA, CDR2 YSLEER. The CDR3 reads CASSQGLADTDTQYF. DNA of the CDR3: TGCGCCAGCAGCCAAGGCCTAGCGGACACAGATACGCAGTATTTT.

This sequence joins TRBV7-2 and TRBJ1-5; D is possibly TRBD1 (6 bases). CDR3 length: 13 residues. The germline gives CDR1 SGHTA, CDR2 FQGNSA. Trimming cost V 4 bases and J 4 bases, with 8 bases left between them. This CDR3 is CASSWDKNQPQHF. In DNA form, the CDR3 reads TGTGCCAGCAGCTGGGACAAAAATCAGCCCCAGCATTTT.

The gene calls are TRBV4-1 and TRBJ1-3; D is ambiguous. There are 15 residues in the CDR3. With 0 bases removed from V and 2 bases from J, the gap between germline ends came to 8 bases. Germline V gene sequence: CDR1 MGHRA, CDR2 YSYEKL. CDR3 protein: CASSQERAAGNTIYF. The CDR3 region has the DNA TGCGCCAGCAGCCAAGAGAGGGCAGCTGGAAACACCATATATTTT.

The V call is TRBV18, the J call TRBJ2-1, with 7 bases fitting TRBD1. J lost 9 bases, V lost 2 bases, and 10 bases had no gene match. The CDR3 spans 15 residues. Per the germline V gene, CDR1 is KGHSH and CDR2 is LQKENI. Here the CDR3 DNA reads TGTGCCAGCTCACCAGCCGGGACAGTGACCAGTGAGCAGTTCTTC. Translating it yields CASSPAGTVTSEQFF.

The CDR3 bases are TGCGCCAGCAGCCAAGAAGGCGGGATCGACGGTACGCAGTATTTT. This encodes CASSQEGGIDGTQYF. The rearrangement joins TRBV4-3 to TRBJ2-3; D is perhaps TRBD2 (6 bases). CDR1 and CDR2 from the germline V gene are LGHNA and YSLEER. The CDR3 sequence is 15 residues long. Deletions cut 0 bases from V and 8 bases from J, with 15 bases between.

The chain carries TRBV4-3 and TRBJ2-1; the match to TRBD2 covers 9 bases. Germline assignment: CDR1 LGHNA and CDR2 YSLEER. The V and J ends lost 1 base and 4 bases, in that order; junction bases with no gene match: 5. The CDR3 sequence is 16 residues long. CDR3 in amino acids: CASSQALAGLYNEQFF. CDR3 DNA: TGCGCCAGCAGCCAAGCCCTAGCGGGGCTATACAATGAGCAGTTCTTC.

The rearrangement links TRBV12-3 or TRBV12-4 to TRBJ2-4; D uncertain. This CDR3 comprises 12 residues. Trimming took 5 bases from V and 6 from J, leaving 8 bases between them. CDR3 sequence: CASSQNINIQYF. CDR3 nucleotides: TGTGCCAGCAGTCAGAACATAAACATTCAGTACTTC.

This rearrangement joins TRBV11-3 to TRBJ1-1; D may be TRBD1 (5 bases). V was clipped by 7 bases and J by 1 base, with 13 bases between them. CDR3 length equals 14 residues. In germline, CDR1 is SGHNT, CDR2 YENEEA. For the CDR3, the DNA is TGTGCCAGCACCGGACCCGGGGGGAACACTGAAGCTTTCTTT. This sequence encodes CASTGPGGNTEAFF.

The chain is built from TRBV2 and TRBJ2-1; 7 positions agree with TRBD2. CDR3 length: 15 amino acids. Germline lookup yields CDR1 SNHLY and CDR2 FYNNEI. Germline trimming cut 3 bases from V and 5 bases from J; bases unmatched to any gene: 7. Here the CDR3 reads CASSERSSGNNEQFF. The CDR3 coding sequence is TGTGCCAGCAGTGAGCGGTCTAGCGGTAACAATGAGCAGTTCTTC.

V gene TRBV7-9 combines with J gene TRBJ1-2, with D perhaps TRBD1 (6 bases). The germline gives CDR1 SEHNR, CDR2 FQNEAQ (reference sequence). CDR3 length equals 12 residues. V was shortened by 5 bases and J by 7 bases, with 11 bases between the two germline ends. CDR3 sequence: CASSLGGAGYTF. CDR3 bases: TGTGCCAGCAGCCTGGGGGGGGCTGGCTACACCTTC.

The rearrangement links TRBV3-1 (or the pseudogene TRBV3-2) to TRBJ1-5; tentative D call: TRBD1 (6 bases). Per the germline V gene, CDR1 is LGHDT and CDR2 is YNNKEL (reference sequence). With 2 bases removed from V and 2 bases from J, the gap between germline ends came to 13 bases. CDR3 length: 16 residues. CDR3 coding DNA: TGTGCCAGCAGCCAATCAATGGCAGGGGGCAATCAGCCCCAGCATTTT. It is translated as CASSQSMAGGNQPQHF.

The rearrangement uses TRBV19 and TRBJ1-2; D is perhaps TRBD1 (6 bases). Germline CDR1 is LNHDA and CDR2 is SQIVND (reference sequence). The germline V and J ends were trimmed by 2 bases and 5 bases, with 9 bases remaining between them. The CDR3 sequence is 13 residues long. For the CDR3, the DNA is TGTGCCAGTAGTATAATAGGACAGTATGGCTACACCTTC. Encoded protein: CASSIIGQYGYTF.

The gene calls are TRBV9 and TRBJ2-7, with a possible D match to TRBD1 (6 bases). CDR3 length: 16 residues. The germline V and J ends were trimmed by 0 bases and 2 bases, with 15 bases remaining between them. From germline, CDR1 is SGDLS and CDR2 YYNGEE. For the CDR3, the DNA is TGTGCCAGCAGCGTAGCTTGGACAGTTTATCCCTACGAGCAGTACTTC. Its translation: CASSVAWTVYPYEQYF.

The chain employs TRBV4-1 and TRBJ2-3; 12 bases are shared with TRBD2. There are 15 residues in the CDR3. Looked up from germline, CDR1 is MGHRA and CDR2 is YSYEKL. The V and J ends lost 4 bases and 6 bases, in that order; junction bases with no gene match: 5. The CDR3, as DNA: TGCGCCAGCAGCCTCACTAGCGGGGGGACGGATACGCAGTATTTT. Translating gives CASSLTSGGTDTQYF.